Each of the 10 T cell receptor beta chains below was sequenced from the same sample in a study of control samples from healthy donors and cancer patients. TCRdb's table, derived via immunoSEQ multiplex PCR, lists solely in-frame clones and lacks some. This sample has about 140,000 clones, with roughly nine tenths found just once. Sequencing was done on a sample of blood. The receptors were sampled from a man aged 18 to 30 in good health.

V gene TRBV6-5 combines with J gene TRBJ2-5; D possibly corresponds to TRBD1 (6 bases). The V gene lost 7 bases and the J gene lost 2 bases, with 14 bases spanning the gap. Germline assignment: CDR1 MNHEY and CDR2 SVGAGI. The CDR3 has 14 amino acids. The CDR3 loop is CASNPGTSQETQYF. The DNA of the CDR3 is TGTGCCAGCAATCCCGGGACATCTCAAGAGACCCAGTACTTC.

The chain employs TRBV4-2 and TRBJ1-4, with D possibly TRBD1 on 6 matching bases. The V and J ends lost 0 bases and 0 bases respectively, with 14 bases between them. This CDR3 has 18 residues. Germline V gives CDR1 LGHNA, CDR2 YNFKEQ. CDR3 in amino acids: CASSQEWGRGATNEKLFF. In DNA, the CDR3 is TGTGCCAGCAGCCAAGAATGGGGGAGGGGGGCAACTAATGAAAAACTGTTTTTT.

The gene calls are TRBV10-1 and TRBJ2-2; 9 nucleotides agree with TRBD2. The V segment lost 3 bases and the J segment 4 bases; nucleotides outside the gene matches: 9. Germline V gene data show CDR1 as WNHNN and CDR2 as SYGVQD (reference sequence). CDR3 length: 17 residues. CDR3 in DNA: TGCGCCAGCAGTGAAAATAGCGGGGGCCTCGGCACCGGGGAGCTGTTTTTT. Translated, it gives CASSENSGGLGTGELFF.

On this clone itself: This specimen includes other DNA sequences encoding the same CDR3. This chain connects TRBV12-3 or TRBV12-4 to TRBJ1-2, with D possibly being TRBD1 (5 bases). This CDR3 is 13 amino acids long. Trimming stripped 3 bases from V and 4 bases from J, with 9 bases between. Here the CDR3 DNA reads TGTGCCAGCAGTTTGTTTCAGGGCTATGGCTACACCTTC. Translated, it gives CASSLFQGYGYTF.

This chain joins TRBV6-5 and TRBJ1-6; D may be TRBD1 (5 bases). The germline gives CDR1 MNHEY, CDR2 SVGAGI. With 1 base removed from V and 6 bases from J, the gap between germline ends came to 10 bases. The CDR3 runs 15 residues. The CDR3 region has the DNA TGTGCCAGCAGTTACTACGGGGCTGTTAATTCACCCCTCCACTTT. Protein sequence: CASSYYGAVNSPLHF.

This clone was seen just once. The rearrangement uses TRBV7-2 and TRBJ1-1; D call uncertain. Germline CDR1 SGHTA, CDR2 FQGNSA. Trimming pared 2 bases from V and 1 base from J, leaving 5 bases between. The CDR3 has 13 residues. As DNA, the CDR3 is TGTGCCAGCAGCTTATGGTCGAACACTGAAGCTTTCTTT. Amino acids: CASSLWSNTEAFF.

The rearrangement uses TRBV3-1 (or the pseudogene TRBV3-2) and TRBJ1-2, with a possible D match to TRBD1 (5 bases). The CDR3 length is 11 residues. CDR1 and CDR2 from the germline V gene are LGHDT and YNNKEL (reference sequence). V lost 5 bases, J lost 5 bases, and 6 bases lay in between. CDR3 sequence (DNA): TGTGCCAGCAGCGGGGCTTATGGCTACACCTTC. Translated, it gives CASSGAYGYTF.

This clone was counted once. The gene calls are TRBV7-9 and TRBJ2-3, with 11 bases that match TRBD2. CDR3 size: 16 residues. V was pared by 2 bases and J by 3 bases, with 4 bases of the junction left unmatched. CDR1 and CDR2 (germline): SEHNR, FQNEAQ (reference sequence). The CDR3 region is CASSLRLAGGTDTQYF. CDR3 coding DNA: TGTGCCAGCAGCTTAAGGCTAGCGGGGGGAACAGATACGCAGTATTTT.

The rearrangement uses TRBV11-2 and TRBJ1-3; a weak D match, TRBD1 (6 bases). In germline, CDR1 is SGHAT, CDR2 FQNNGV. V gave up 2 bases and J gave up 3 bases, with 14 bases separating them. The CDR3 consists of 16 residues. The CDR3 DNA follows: TGTGCCAGCAGCTTACCTGCGGGGGGGCGTGGAAACACCATATATTTT. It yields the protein CASSLPAGGRGNTIYF.

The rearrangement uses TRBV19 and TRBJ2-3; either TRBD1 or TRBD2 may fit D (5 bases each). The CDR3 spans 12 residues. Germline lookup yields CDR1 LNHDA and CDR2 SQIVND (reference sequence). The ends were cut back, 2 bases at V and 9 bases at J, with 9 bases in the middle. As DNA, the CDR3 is TGTGCCAGTAGTATACAGGGAGAGACGCAGTATTTT. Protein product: CASSIQGETQYF.